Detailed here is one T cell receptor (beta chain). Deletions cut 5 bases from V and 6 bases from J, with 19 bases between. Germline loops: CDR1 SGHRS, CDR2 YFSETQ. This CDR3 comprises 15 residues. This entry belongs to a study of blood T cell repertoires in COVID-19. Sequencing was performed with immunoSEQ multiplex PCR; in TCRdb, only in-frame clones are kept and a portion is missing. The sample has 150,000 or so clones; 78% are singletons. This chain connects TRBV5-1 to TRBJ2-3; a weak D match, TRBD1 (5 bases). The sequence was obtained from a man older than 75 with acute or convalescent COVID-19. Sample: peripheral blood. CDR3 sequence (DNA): TGCGCCAGCAGAACCGGCAACTCAGGGTTGGATACGCAGTATTTT. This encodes CASRTGNSGLDTQYF.